This passage covers 22 T cell receptor beta chains from one sample sequenced in a study of T cell repertoires in cytomegalovirus infection. In TCRdb, the reads were re-called with MiXCR into one record per CDR3 protein. The sample gives fewer than 300,000 distinct CDR3 sequences, about 25% of which show up once; approximately 15% is in the top ten. The material sequenced was PBMCs. The receptors shown here come from a human donor in good health (CMV status not recorded). Some clones in this sample may be carry-over from other donors' samples.

This clonotype was seen a handful of times. The chain carries TRBV6-2 or TRBV6-3 and TRBJ2-7; 9 bases match TRBD2. J was trimmed by 7 bases and V by 0 bases; bases with no gene match: 13. The CDR3 spans 17 residues. Germline V gene sequence: CDR1 MNHEY, CDR2 SVGEGT. As DNA, the CDR3 is TGTGCCAGCAGTTACTCGATACTCGCGGGAGGGCCTAAAGAGCAGTACTTC. Translating gives CASSYSILAGGPKEQYF.

The genes are TRBV5-6 and TRBJ1-1, with TRBD1 as a possible D gene (5 bases). The germline V gene encodes CDR1 SGHDT and CDR2 YYEEEE. The V end was cut by 0 bases, the J end by 2 bases, with 14 bases between. The CDR3 is made up of 16 amino acids. CDR3 DNA: TGTGCCAGCAGCTTGGAGTCGGGTCAGGGAAACACTGAAGCTTTCTTT. Residues: CASSLESGQGNTEAFF.

This chain joins TRBV7-6 and TRBJ1-5; D is undetermined. Germline V gene data show CDR1 as SGHVS and CDR2 as FNYEAQ. V lost 1 base and J 7 bases, leaving 11 bases between the germline ends. CDR3 length equals 14 residues. CDR3 in amino acids: CASSLVPFGQPQHF. As DNA, the CDR3 is TGTGCCAGCAGCTTAGTTCCATTTGGGCAGCCCCAGCATTTT.

This chain connects TRBV6-5 to TRBJ2-3; 13 bases are shared with TRBD2. The germline gives CDR1 MNHEY, CDR2 SVGAGI. V shed 5 bases, J shed 0 bases, and the junction held 11 bases outside the gene matches. This CDR3 is 19 amino acids long. The CDR3 nucleotides are TGTGCCAGCAGTCAGGGACTAGCGGGAAGGGGGGTTAGCACAGATACGCAGTATTTT. This codes for CASSQGLAGRGVSTDTQYF.

This clonotype was counted many times. The chain combines TRBV7-2 with TRBJ1-5; 8 bases are shared with TRBD1. The junction had 1 base not matched to a gene; V was cut back by 2 bases and J by 1 base. The CDR3 is made up of 15 amino acids. Germline CDR1 and CDR2: SGHTA and FQGNSA. The CDR3 sequence is CASSLQGASNQPQHF. The CDR3 DNA reads TGTGCCAGCAGCTTACAGGGGGCAAGCAATCAGCCCCAGCATTTT.

The gene calls are TRBV28 and TRBJ2-1; TRBD2 might be the D (7 bases). Germline V gene lookup returns CDR1 MDHEN and CDR2 SYDVKM. The length of the CDR3 is 14 residues. The germline V and J ends were trimmed by 5 bases and 13 bases, with 21 bases remaining between them. The CDR3 DNA follows: TGTGCCAGCAGTCCCACCCCCGGGGGGCAAATACAGTTCTTC. Encoded protein: CASSPTPGGQIQFF.

V usage is TRBV12-3 or TRBV12-4 and J usage is TRBJ1-1; D remains ambiguous. The CDR3 loop spans 12 amino acids. Trimming took 7 bases from V and 1 from J, leaving 7 bases between them. The CDR3 nucleotides are TGTGCCAGCAAGCGGTCGAACACTGAAGCTTTCTTT. Protein: CASKRSNTEAFF.

This clonotype appeared many times. The chain recombines TRBV6-1 with TRBJ2-4; 7 positions agree with TRBD1. V was clipped by 6 bases and J by 11 bases; unmatched bases: 16. Germline V gene lookup returns CDR1 MNHNS and CDR2 SASEGT. The CDR3 totals 15 residues. The CDR3 here is CASRERGQLGAVQYF. CDR3 bases: TGTGCCAGCAGGGAGAGGGGACAGTTGGGAGCGGTTCAGTACTTC.

The V and J genes are TRBV24-1 and TRBJ2-2, with D unresolved. Germline V gene sequence: CDR1 KGHDR, CDR2 SFDVKD. The CDR3 has 16 amino acids. Trimming shortened V by 1 base and J by 1 base, and 9 bases separated the two germline ends. DNA for the CDR3: TGTGCCACCAGTGATTTCGGTGGGGTGAACACCGGGGAGCTGTTTTTT. This sequence encodes CATSDFGGVNTGELFF.

In its sample, this clonotype was seen many times. This chain uses TRBV7-2 with TRBJ1-5; D is unclear. Trimming shortened V by 3 bases and J by 2 bases, and 8 bases separated the two germline ends. CDR3 length equals 14 residues. The germline V gene encodes CDR1 SGHTA and CDR2 FQGNSA. The CDR3 region has the DNA TGTGCCAGCAGCTTCAAGGCGGGCAATCAGCCCCAGCATTTT. Translated, it gives CASSFKAGNQPQHF.

This clonotype occurred a few times. The gene calls are TRBV28 and TRBJ1-1; 7 bases are shared with TRBD1. The CDR3 is 14 amino acids. V gave up 4 bases and J gave up 4 bases; unmatched junction bases: 6. The germline V gene has CDR1 MDHEN and CDR2 SYDVKM. CDR3 nucleotides: TGTGCCAGCAGTTCCCCCGACAGGGTCACTGAAGCTTTCTTT. Its protein product is CASSSPDRVTEAFF.

The gene calls are TRBV11-2 and TRBJ2-2, with a tentative D call TRBD2 (5 bases). Looked up from germline, CDR1 is SGHAT and CDR2 is FQNNGV. CDR3 size: 14 residues. V was shortened by 5 bases and J by 4 bases, with 11 bases between the two germline ends. In nucleotides, the CDR3 is TGTGCCAGCAGCCGCCAGCGGCCCACCGGGGAGCTGTTTTTT. This sequence encodes CASSRQRPTGELFF.

J is TRBJ2-1 and V is TRBV7-2; tentative D call: TRBD2 (5 bases). Germline V gene sequence: CDR1 SGHTA, CDR2 FQGNSA. V was trimmed by 2 bases and J by 3 bases, leaving 8 bases between them. The CDR3 length is 14 residues. CDR3 coding DNA: TGTGCCAGCAGCTTACAGCGGATCTACAATGAGCAGTTCTTC. Amino acid sequence: CASSLQRIYNEQFF.

This chain connects TRBV20-1 to TRBJ2-3; unclear D gene. This CDR3 is 15 amino acids long. Germline V gives CDR1 DFQATT, CDR2 SNEGSKA (reference sequence). Trimming shortened V by 3 bases and J by 1 base, and 14 bases separated the two germline ends. The CDR3 bases are TGCAGTGCTAGCGCGTCTTGGAAGGGCACAGATACGCAGTATTTT. Protein: CSASASWKGTDTQYF.

The chain uses TRBV24-1 and TRBJ2-1; 8 positions agree with TRBD1. The V and J ends lost 3 bases and 10 bases, in that order; junction bases with no gene match: 7. CDR1 and CDR2 (germline): KGHDR, SFDVKD. The CDR3 is made up of 14 amino acids. CDR3 nucleotides: TGTGCCACCAGTGATGCCGGGACAGGTGGCGAGCAGTTCTTC. It codes for CATSDAGTGGEQFF.

In DNA, the CDR3 is TGCAGCGCGCGAAACCTGGCCGGCGACTATGGCTACACCTTC. Its translation is CSARNLAGDYGYTF. This chain joins TRBV29-1 and TRBJ1-2; D unclear. The V gene lost 7 bases and the J gene lost 3 bases, with 18 bases spanning the gap. In germline, CDR1 is SQVTM, CDR2 ANQGSEA. The CDR3 loop spans 14 amino acids.

This clonotype was picked up many times. This chain connects TRBV7-2 to TRBJ2-5; D is possibly TRBD2 (7 bases). The ends were cut back, 2 bases at V and 5 bases at J, with 15 bases in the middle. Germline V gives CDR1 SGHTA, CDR2 FQGNSA. The CDR3 runs to 15 residues. This CDR3 is CASSLFAGGLETQYF. The CDR3, as DNA: TGTGCCAGCAGCTTATTTGCCGGGGGGCTCGAGACCCAGTACTTC. The full variable domain, its missing parts supplied by reference TRBV7-2 and TRBJ2-5, is GAGVSQSPSNKVTEKGKDVELRCDPISGHTALYWYRQSLGQGLEFLIYFQGNSAPDKSGLPSDRFSAERTGGSVSTLTIQRTQQEDSAVYLCASSLFAGGLETQYFGPGTRLLVL.

This clonotype has ten or more counts. The chain recombines TRBV7-2 with TRBJ2-3; D not certain. The germline V gene encodes CDR1 SGHTA and CDR2 FQGNSA. The CDR3 extends over 14 amino acids. With 5 bases removed from V and 4 bases from J, the gap between germline ends came to 13 bases. CDR3 nucleotides: TGTGCCAGCAGCCCGCCCCCATTGGCAGATACGCAGTATTTT. It encodes CASSPPPLADTQYF.

V gene TRBV5-1 combines with J gene TRBJ2-1; tentatively, D is TRBD1 (5 bases). The CDR3 is 15 amino acids. Germline-derived CDR1 and CDR2 are SGHRS and YFSETQ. V was cut by 2 bases and J by 4 bases, with 13 bases left in between. CDR3 sequence (DNA): TGCGCCAGCAGCTTATCAGGGCCGACGTACAATGAGCAGTTCTTC. Amino acid sequence: CASSLSGPTYNEQFF.

Comments on this clonotype: At one of its ends the junction is not consistent with the germline gene, which may arise from a read error. The gene calls are TRBV20-1 and TRBJ2-7; D is possibly TRBD2 (6 bases). Germline CDR1 reads DFQATT; CDR2 reads SNEGSKA (reference sequence). This CDR3 comprises 15 residues. CDR3 residues: CSARDPGRGPYGQYF. The DNA of the CDR3 is TGCAGTGCTAGAGATCCGGGGCGGGGACCCTACGGGCAGTACTTC.

In its sample, this clonotype was seen a few times. The chain links TRBV19 to TRBJ2-1; 10 bases fit TRBD1. Trimming at V came to 11 bases and at J to 6 bases, leaving 13 bases not matched to a gene. CDR1 and CDR2 (germline): LNHDA, SQIVND (reference sequence). The CDR3 runs to 15 residues. The CDR3 is CASSMGQGLVNEQFF. In nucleotides, the CDR3 is TGTGCCTCCTCGATGGGACAGGGGTTAGTCAATGAGCAGTTCTTC.

This chain joins TRBV5-6 and TRBJ1-6, with D tentatively TRBD1 (5 bases). CDR1 is SGHDT and CDR2 is YYEEEE in the germline V gene. Trimming stripped 0 bases from V and 14 bases from J, with 18 bases between. The CDR3 has 15 residues. The CDR3 coding sequence is TGTGCCAGCAGCTTGGCTGGGGCTGGAGCGGCCACCCTCCACTTT. It is translated as CASSLAGAGAATLHF. Variable domain in full (rest from reference TRBV5-6 and TRBJ1-6): DAGVTQSPTHLIKTRGQQVTLRCSPKSGHDTVSWYQQALGQGPQFIFQYYEEEERQRGNFPDRFSGHQFPNYSSELNVNALLLGDSALYLCASSLAGAGAATLHFGNGTRLTVT.